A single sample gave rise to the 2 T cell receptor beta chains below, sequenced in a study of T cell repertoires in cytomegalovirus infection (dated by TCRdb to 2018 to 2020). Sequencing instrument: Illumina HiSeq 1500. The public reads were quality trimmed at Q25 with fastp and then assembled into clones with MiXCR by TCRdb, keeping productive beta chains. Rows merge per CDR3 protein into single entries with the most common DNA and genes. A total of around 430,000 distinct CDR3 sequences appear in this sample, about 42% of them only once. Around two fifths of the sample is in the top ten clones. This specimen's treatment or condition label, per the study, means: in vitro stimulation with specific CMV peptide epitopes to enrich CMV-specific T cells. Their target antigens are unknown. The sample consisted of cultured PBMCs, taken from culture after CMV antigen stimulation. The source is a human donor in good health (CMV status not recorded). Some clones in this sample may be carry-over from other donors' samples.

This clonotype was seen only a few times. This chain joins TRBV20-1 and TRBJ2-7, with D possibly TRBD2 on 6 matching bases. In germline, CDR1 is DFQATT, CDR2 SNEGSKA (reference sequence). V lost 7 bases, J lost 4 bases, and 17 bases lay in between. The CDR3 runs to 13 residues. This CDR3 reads CSGRGLTGYEQYF. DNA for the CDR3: TGCAGTGGACGGGGGTTGACCGGGTACGAGCAGTACTTC.

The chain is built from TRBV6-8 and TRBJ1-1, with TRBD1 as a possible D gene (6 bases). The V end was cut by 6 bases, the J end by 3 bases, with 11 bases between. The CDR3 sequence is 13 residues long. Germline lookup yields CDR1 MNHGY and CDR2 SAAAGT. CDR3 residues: CASRFYRDTEAFF. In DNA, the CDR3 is TGTGCCAGCAGGTTTTACAGGGACACTGAAGCTTTCTTT.